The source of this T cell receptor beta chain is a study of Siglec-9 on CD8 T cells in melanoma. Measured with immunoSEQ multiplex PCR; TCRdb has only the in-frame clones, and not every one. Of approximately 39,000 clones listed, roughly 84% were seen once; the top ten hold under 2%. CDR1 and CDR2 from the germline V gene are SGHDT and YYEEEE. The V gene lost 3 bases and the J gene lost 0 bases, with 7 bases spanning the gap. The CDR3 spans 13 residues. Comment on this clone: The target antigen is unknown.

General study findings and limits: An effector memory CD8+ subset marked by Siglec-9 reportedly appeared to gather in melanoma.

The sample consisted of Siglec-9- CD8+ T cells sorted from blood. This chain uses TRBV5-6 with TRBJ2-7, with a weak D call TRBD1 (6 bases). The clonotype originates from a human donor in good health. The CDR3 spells CASSWDNSYEQYF. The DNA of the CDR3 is TGTGCCAGCAGCTGGGACAACTCCTACGAGCAGTACTTC.